Following are 30 T cell receptor beta chains from one sample sequenced in a study of blood T cell repertoires in COVID-19. This table comes from immunoSEQ multiplex PCR, and its TCRdb copy is limited to in-frame clones, with some not included. The data contain 150,000 to 200,000 clones, about nine tenths of them singletons. Sequenced sample: peripheral blood. The receptor set was obtained from a woman aged 60-75 years with COVID-19, enrolled during active disease.

This clone was recorded only once. V is TRBV10-3 and J is TRBJ1-1; unclear D gene. From germline, CDR1 is ENHRY and CDR2 SYGVKD. V was trimmed by 8 bases and J by 1 base, leaving 11 bases between them. This CDR3 is 13 amino acids long. CDR3 sequence (DNA): TGTGCCATCTCTGAGGGAACGAACACTGAAGCTTTCTTT. Translated: CAISEGTNTEAFF.

This chain links TRBV12-3 or TRBV12-4 with TRBJ2-1; no firm D call. Trimming took off 1 base at V and 7 bases at J, with 8 bases between the two ends. The length of the CDR3 is 13 residues. As DNA, the CDR3 is TGTGCCAGCAGTTTAGTTAGCTCAAATGAGCAGTTCTTC. Its protein is CASSLVSSNEQFF.

In this sample, this clone turned up once. This chain joins TRBV6-5 and TRBJ2-2; D gene unclear. This CDR3 has 14 amino acids. Trimming left V 6 bases short and J 0 bases short, with 8 bases between. Germline CDR1 and CDR2: MNHEY and SVGAGI. The CDR3 sequence: CASRQVTNTGELFF. The CDR3 nucleotides read TGTGCCAGCAGGCAGGTTACGAACACCGGGGAGCTGTTTTTT.

CDR3 sequence: CASSSLGGPERTDTQYF. In nucleotides, the CDR3 is TGTGCCAGCAGCTCCCTCGGGGGGCCGGAACGCACAGATACGCAGTATTTT. This chain uses TRBV13 with TRBJ2-3, with D possibly being TRBD2 (7 bases). Trimming stripped 4 bases from V and 1 base from J, with 18 bases between. The CDR3 has 17 residues. The germline V gene encodes CDR1 PRHDT and CDR2 FYEKMQ (reference sequence).

V and J are TRBV30 and TRBJ2-7, with 8 positions matching TRBD1. V shed 1 base and J 2 bases; nucleotides not matched to a gene: 7. Germline assignment: CDR1 GTSNPN and CDR2 SVGIG (reference sequence). The CDR3 spans 15 residues. Written as DNA, the CDR3 is TGTGCCTGGAGTGGCGGACAGGGCGGGACCTACGAGCAGTACTTC. It is translated as CAWSGGQGGTYEQYF.

The table lists this clone with a count of one. This sequence joins TRBV6-5 and TRBJ2-7; TRBD2 agrees at 7 bases. Trimming at V came to 2 bases and at J to 7 bases, leaving 14 bases not matched to a gene. The CDR3 contains 16 residues. Germline loops: CDR1 MNHEY, CDR2 SVGAGI. In DNA, the CDR3 is TGTGCCAGCAGTTACGCGGGCGGGAGTCCTATAGGAGAGCAGTACTTC. Translating gives CASSYAGGSPIGEQYF.

The genes are TRBV30 and TRBJ1-1, with D possibly being TRBD1 (5 bases). CDR3 size: 13 residues. CDR1 is GTSNPN and CDR2 is SVGIG in the germline V gene (reference sequence). V shed 4 bases and J shed 6 bases, with 15 bases lying between them. In DNA form, the CDR3 reads TGTGCCTGGAAAAAAATGGGACTCGCTGAAGCTTTCTTT. Its translation is CAWKKMGLAEAFF.

This chain links TRBV9 with TRBJ2-3, with a weak D call TRBD1 (6 bases). V gave up 4 bases and J gave up 2 bases, with 17 bases separating them. This CDR3 has 16 amino acids. Germline-derived CDR1 and CDR2 are SGDLS and YYNGEE. CDR3 protein: CASSITGTTYTDTQYF. In DNA form, the CDR3 reads TGTGCCAGCAGCATAACCGGGACAACTTACACAGATACGCAGTATTTT.

The V call is TRBV9, the J call TRBJ2-1, with 8 nucleotides matching TRBD2. The V segment lost 4 bases and the J segment 9 bases; nucleotides outside the gene matches: 21. The CDR3 length is 18 residues. Germline CDR1 and CDR2: SGDLS and YYNGEE. CDR3 amino acids: CASSPRSPLAGGVGEQFF. CDR3 nucleotides: TGTGCCAGCAGCCCCCGGTCGCCCCTGGCGGGAGGTGTTGGTGAGCAGTTCTTC.

This clone was picked up a small number of times. This chain uses TRBV27 with TRBJ1-1; D not resolved. This CDR3 has 15 residues. Germline CDR1 is MNHEY and CDR2 is SMNVEV (reference sequence). V shed 5 bases and J shed 1 base, with 14 bases lying between them. The CDR3 is CASSKFVRPNTEAFF. In nucleotides, the CDR3 is TGTGCCAGCAGTAAGTTCGTGAGGCCGAACACTGAAGCTTTCTTT.

J is TRBJ2-1 and V is TRBV7-2, with 11 bases lining up with TRBD2. Germline V gives CDR1 SGHTA, CDR2 FQGNSA. The junction had 9 bases not matched to a gene; V was cut back by 2 bases and J by 0 bases. The CDR3 totals 19 residues. The CDR3 nucleotides read TGTGCCAGCAGCTTAACGGCTAGCGGGAGGACTAGCTCCTACAATGAGCAGTTCTTC. It is translated as CASSLTASGRTSSYNEQFF.

This clone came up a few times. V is TRBV28 and J is TRBJ1-6; TRBD1 matches at 9 bases. The CDR3 runs 15 residues. Germline assignment: CDR1 MDHEN and CDR2 SYDVKM. Germline trimming cut 5 bases from V and 8 bases from J; bases unmatched to any gene: 7. The CDR3 spells CASSPSDRGDSPLHF. CDR3 sequence (DNA): TGTGCCAGCAGTCCATCGGACAGGGGCGATTCACCCCTCCACTTT.

This clone has only one observation. The chain joins TRBV5-1 to TRBJ1-2; D might be TRBD1 (5 bases). From germline, CDR1 is SGHRS and CDR2 YFSETQ. The CDR3 is 13 residues long. Between the trimmed V and J ends, which lost 4 bases and 3 bases, there was a span of 10 bases. The DNA for the CDR3 is TGCGCCAGCAGCCCAACAGGATACTATGGCTACACCTTC. Its protein product is CASSPTGYYGYTF.

The CDR3 is CASSSRDRGFTGELFF. The CDR3 nucleotides read TGTGCCAGCAGCTCGAGGGACAGGGGGTTCACCGGGGAGCTGTTTTTT. The chain joins TRBV5-4 to TRBJ2-2; 11 bases are shared with TRBD1. Unmatched junction bases numbered 5, after V lost 3 bases and J lost 4 bases. CDR1 and CDR2 (germline): SGHNT, YYREEE (reference sequence). This CDR3 region has 16 residues.

This clone was recorded a few times. The chain has TRBV12-5 and TRBJ2-3; 10 positions agree with TRBD2. Germline CDR1 LGHNT, CDR2 FRNRAP. There are 14 residues in the CDR3. The V and J ends lost 1 base and 5 bases, in that order; junction bases with no gene match: 0. As DNA, the CDR3 is TGTGCTAGTGGTTTGGGACTAGCGGGAGATACGCAGTATTTT. This sequence encodes CASGLGLAGDTQYF.

This chain connects TRBV5-6 to TRBJ2-1; 8 bases align to TRBD2. Germline V CDR1 and CDR2: SGHDT, YYEEEE. The CDR3 extends over 11 amino acids. V shed 3 bases and J 10 bases; nucleotides not matched to a gene: 0. The DNA for the CDR3 is TGTGCCAGCAGCTGGACTAGCGAGCAGTTCTTC. This translates into CASSWTSEQFF.

This chain links TRBV27 with TRBJ1-1, with D possibly TRBD1 on 6 matching bases. The CDR3 runs to 15 residues. Trimming took off 2 bases at V and 2 bases at J, with 12 bases between the two ends. In germline, CDR1 is MNHEY, CDR2 SMNVEV (reference sequence). The CDR3 sequence is CASSLGAGVNTEAFF. The CDR3 DNA is TGTGCCAGCAGTTTAGGGGCAGGGGTTAACACTGAAGCTTTCTTT.

The rearrangement joins TRBV4-1 to TRBJ2-7; 8 positions match TRBD2. The CDR3 extends over 15 amino acids. The germline V gene has CDR1 MGHRA and CDR2 YSYEKL. The V gene end was trimmed by 0 bases and the J gene end by 2 bases; junction bases not matched to a gene: 3. Here the CDR3 reads CASSQELAETYEQYF. In DNA, the CDR3 is TGCGCCAGCAGCCAAGAACTAGCGGAAACCTACGAGCAGTACTTC.

This chain joins TRBV6-6 and TRBJ1-3, with D unresolved. The germline gives CDR1 MNHNY, CDR2 SVGAGI (reference sequence). The CDR3 has 15 residues. Deletions cut 7 bases from V and 0 bases from J, with 13 bases between. The CDR3 reads CASTLGSHSGNTIYF. Written as DNA, the CDR3 is TGTGCCAGCACCCTAGGCTCCCACTCTGGAAACACCATATATTTT.

The chain carries TRBV30 and TRBJ1-2, with TRBD1 matching 9 bases. Trimming took 8 bases from V and 4 from J; bases not matched to a gene: 11. This CDR3 has 14 amino acids. CDR1 is GTSNPN and CDR2 is SVGIG in the germline V gene (reference sequence). CDR3 loop: CALGTGGLGYGYTF. The CDR3 region has the DNA TGTGCCCTGGGAACAGGGGGCCTCGGCTATGGCTACACCTTC.

This clone was seen just once. The V and J genes are TRBV19 and TRBJ1-3, with unresolved D. The CDR3 is 15 residues long. V was pared by 3 bases and J by 4 bases, with 13 bases between. Germline lookup yields CDR1 LNHDA and CDR2 SQIVND (reference sequence). CDR3 in amino acids: CASSILTTGGNTIYF. The DNA of the CDR3 is TGTGCCAGTAGTATCCTTACGACGGGAGGAAACACCATATATTTT.

The V call is TRBV4-3, the J call TRBJ1-4, with TRBD1 matching 8 bases. CDR3 length: 20 amino acids. Germline V gives CDR1 LGHNA, CDR2 YSLEER. V lost 2 bases and J lost 6; bases outside the gene matches: 20. The CDR3 reads CASSQPDRVQGAVVDEKLFF. CDR3 in DNA: TGCGCCAGCAGCCAACCCGATAGGGTCCAGGGGGCAGTTGTTGATGAAAAACTGTTTTTT.

This chain joins TRBV11-3 and TRBJ1-6; unclear D gene. The CDR3 is 15 residues long. Germline V gene sequence: CDR1 SGHNT, CDR2 YENEEA. V was shortened by 1 base and J by 0 bases, with 4 bases between the two germline ends. CDR3 sequence: CASSLASSYNSPLHF. Here the CDR3 DNA reads TGTGCCAGCAGCTTAGCTAGCTCCTATAATTCACCCCTCCACTTT.

V is TRBV6-1 and J is TRBJ2-1, with TRBD2 matching 13 bases. This CDR3 comprises 13 residues. Per the germline V gene, CDR1 is MNHNS and CDR2 is SASEGT. Germline trimming cut 10 bases from V and 9 bases from J; bases unmatched to any gene: 6. Here the CDR3 reads CAITTSGRTEQFF. CDR3 DNA: TGTGCCATAACGACTAGCGGGAGGACTGAGCAGTTCTTC.

The chain joins TRBV5-4 to TRBJ1-1; no firm D call. Trimming took 1 base from V and 2 from J, leaving 6 bases between them. The CDR3 runs 13 residues. Germline V gene data show CDR1 as SGHNT and CDR2 as YYREEE (reference sequence). The CDR3: CASSLYSNTEAFF. Written as DNA, the CDR3 is TGTGCCAGCAGCTTGTATAGCAACACTGAAGCTTTCTTT. The variable domain in full, with the rest retrieved from reference TRBV5-4 and TRBJ1-1, is ETGVTQSPTHLIKTRGQQVTLRCSSQSGHNTVSWYQQALGQGPQFIFQYYREEENGRGNFPPRFSGLQFPNYSSELNVNALELDDSALYLCASSLYSNTEAFFGQGTRLTVV.

CDR3 coding DNA: TGTGCCAGCAGTTTTGTATGGGGGGATGAGCAGTTCTTC. Protein product: CASSFVWGDEQFF. The chain recombines TRBV28 with TRBJ2-1; a possible D gene is TRBD2 (6 bases). The germline V gene has CDR1 MDHEN and CDR2 SYDVKM. CDR3 length equals 13 residues. Deletions cut 3 bases from V and 8 bases from J, with 11 bases between.

The gene calls are TRBV28 and TRBJ2-7; possible D gene TRBD2, 7 bases. Germline-derived CDR1 and CDR2 are MDHEN and SYDVKM. Trimming cost V 6 bases and J 2 bases, with 17 bases left between them. This CDR3 has 15 residues. CDR3 protein: CASREPRGGTYEQYF. The CDR3 coding sequence is TGTGCCAGCAGGGAACCTAGGGGGGGGACCTACGAGCAGTACTTC. Full variable domain (missing parts from reference TRBV28 and TRBJ2-7): DVKVTQSSRYLVKRTGEKVFLECVQDMDHENMFWYRQDPGLGLRLIYFSYDVKMKEKGDIPEGYSVSREKKERFSLILESASTNQTSMYLCASREPRGGTYEQYFGPGTRLTVT.

The V call is TRBV14, the J call TRBJ1-4, with D tentatively TRBD1 (6 bases). Germline V lookup: CDR1 SGHDN, CDR2 FVKESK. The V end lost 4 bases, the J end lost 7 bases, and 13 bases lay between the germline ends. CDR3 length equals 14 residues. The CDR3: CASSRYRVGEKLFF. The CDR3 DNA is TGTGCCAGCAGCCGTTACAGGGTTGGTGAAAAACTGTTTTTT.

The CDR3 region is CAWSKDRNEKLFF. DNA of the CDR3: TGTGCCTGGAGTAAGGACAGAAATGAAAAACTGTTTTTT. The chain uses TRBV30 and TRBJ1-4; D may be TRBD1 (6 bases). V lost 2 bases and J 5 bases, leaving 9 bases between the germline ends. The V gene's germline CDR1 is GTSNPN and CDR2 SVGIG (reference sequence). This CDR3 comprises 13 residues.

The rearrangement joins TRBV9 to TRBJ2-7, with a tentative D call TRBD2 (5 bases). This CDR3 region has 14 residues. CDR1 and CDR2 from the germline V gene are SGDLS and YYNGEE. The germline V and J ends were trimmed by 3 bases and 5 bases, with 15 bases remaining between them. The CDR3 is CASSEDVGDHEQYF. In DNA form, the CDR3 reads TGTGCCAGCAGCGAGGACGTGGGAGACCACGAGCAGTACTTC.